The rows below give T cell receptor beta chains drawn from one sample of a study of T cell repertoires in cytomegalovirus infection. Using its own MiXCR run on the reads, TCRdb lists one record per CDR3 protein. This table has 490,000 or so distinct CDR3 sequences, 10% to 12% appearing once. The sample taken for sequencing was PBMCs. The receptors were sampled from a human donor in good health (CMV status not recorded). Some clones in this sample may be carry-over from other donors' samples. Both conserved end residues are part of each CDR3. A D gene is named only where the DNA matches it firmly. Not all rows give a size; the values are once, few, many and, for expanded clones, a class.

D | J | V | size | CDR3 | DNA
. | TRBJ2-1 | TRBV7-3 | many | CASSLRGSSRNEQFF | TGTGCCAGCAGCTTAAGAGGGAGCAGTCGTAATGAGCAGTTCTTC
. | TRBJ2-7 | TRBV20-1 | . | CSASLKEGSYEQYF | TGCAGTGCTAGTCTAAAGGAGGGGTCCTACGAGCAGTACTTC
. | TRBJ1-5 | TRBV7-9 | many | CASSLVGRGLEPQHF | TGTGCCAGCAGCTTAGTCGGCAGGGGCCTTGAGCCCCAGCATTTT
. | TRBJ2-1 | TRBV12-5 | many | CASGQRAINEQFF | TGTGCTAGTGGTCAACGGGCGATCAATGAGCAGTTCTTC
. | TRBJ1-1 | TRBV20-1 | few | CSASLILNTEAFF | TGCAGTGCTAGTTTGATTTTGAACACTGAAGCTTTCTTT
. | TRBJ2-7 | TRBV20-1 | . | CSADPSTSYEQYF | TGCAGTGCTGACCCTAGTACCTCCTACGAGCAGTACTTC
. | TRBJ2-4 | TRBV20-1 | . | CSAGGGRAKNIQYF | TGCAGTGCTGGTGGGGGGCGAGCCAAAAACATTCAGTACTTC
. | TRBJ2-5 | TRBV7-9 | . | CASSETGSTDF | TGTGCCAGCAGCGAAACCGGGTCTACGGACTTC
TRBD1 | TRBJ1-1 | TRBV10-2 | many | CASTQGASTEAFF | TGCGCCAGCACCCAGGGGGCTAGCACTGAAGCTTTCTTT
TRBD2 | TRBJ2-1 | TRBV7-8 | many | CASSSLAGAAYEQFF | TGTGCCAGCAGCTCGCTAGCGGGGGCGGCCTATGAGCAGTTCTTC
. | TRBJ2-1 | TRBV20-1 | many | CSAKDNEQFF | TGCAGTGCTAAAGACAATGAGCAGTTCTTC
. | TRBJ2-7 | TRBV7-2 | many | CASSLRWESNEQYF | TGTGCCAGCAGCTTACGGTGGGAGAGCAACGAGCAGTACTTC
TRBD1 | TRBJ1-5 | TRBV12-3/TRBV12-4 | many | CASSTRDRGFQPQHF | TGTGCCAGCAGTACCCGGGACAGGGGCTTTCAGCCCCAGCATTTT
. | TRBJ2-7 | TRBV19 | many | CASSLSVSYEQYF | TGTGCCAGTAGCCTATCAGTCTCCTACGAGCAGTACTTC
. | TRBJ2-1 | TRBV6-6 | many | CASSLSTLPPYNEQFF | TGTGCCAGCAGTTTGTCGACGTTACCACCATACAATGAGCAGTTCTTC
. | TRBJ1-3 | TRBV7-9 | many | CASSPPDSAGNTIYF | TGTGCCAGCAGCCCGCCGGACAGTGCTGGAAACACCATATATTTT
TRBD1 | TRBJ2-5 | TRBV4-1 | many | CASSQGMGTEKFQETQYF | TGCGCCAGCAGCCAAGGAATGGGGACAGAAAAATTCCAAGAGACCCAGTACTTC
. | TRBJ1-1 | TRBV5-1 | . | CASSRQGLEEQSEAFF | TGCGCCAGCAGCCGGCAAGGCTTGGAGGAGCAGTCTGAAGCTTTCTTT
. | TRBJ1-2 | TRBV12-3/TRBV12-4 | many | CASSPNQGRGYGYTF | TGTGCCAGCAGTCCGAACCAGGGGAGAGGCTATGGCTACACCTTC
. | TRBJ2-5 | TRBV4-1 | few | CASSQGALRESQYF | TGCGCCAGCAGCCAAGGGGCGCTTAGAGAGTCCCAGTACTTC
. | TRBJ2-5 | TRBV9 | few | CASSVDVTRGETQYF | TGTGCCAGCAGCGTAGACGTCACGAGGGGAGAGACCCAGTACTTC
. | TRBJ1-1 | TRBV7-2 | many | CASSLGPATEAFF | TGTGCCAGCAGCTTGGGACCCGCGACTGAAGCTTTCTTT
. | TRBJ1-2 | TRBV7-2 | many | CASSLVDSVYGYTF | TGTGCCAGCAGCTTAGTGGACAGTGTCTATGGCTACACCTTC
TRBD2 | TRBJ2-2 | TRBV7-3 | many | CASSSRLAGPGELFF | TGTGCCAGCAGTTCCAGACTAGCGGGACCCGGGGAGCTGTTTTTT
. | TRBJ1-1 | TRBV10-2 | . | CASSEALGDMNTEAFF | TGCGCCAGCAGTGAGGCCTTAGGGGATATGAACACTGAAGCTTTCTTT
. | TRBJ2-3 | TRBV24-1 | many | CATSEHRAGTDTQYF | TGTGCCACCAGTGAACACAGAGCTGGCACAGATACGCAGTATTTT
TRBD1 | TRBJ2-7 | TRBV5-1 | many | CASSDLDRSSYEQYF | TGCGCCAGCAGCGACCTGGACAGGAGCTCCTACGAGCAGTACTTC
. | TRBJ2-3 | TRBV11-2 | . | CASSLSRRGDTQYF | TGTGCCAGCAGCTTATCCCGGAGGGGAGATACGCAGTATTTT
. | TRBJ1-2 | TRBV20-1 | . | CSARDRGGNYGYTF | TGCAGTGCTAGAGACAGGGGAGGGAACTATGGCTACACCTTC
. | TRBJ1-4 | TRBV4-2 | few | CASSQVDYRGAGEKLFF | TGTGCCAGCAGCCAAGTAGACTACCGAGGGGCGGGTGAAAAACTGTTTTTT
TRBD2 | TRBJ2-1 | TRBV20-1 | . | CSAAASGTYNEQFF | TGCAGTGCTGCGGCTAGCGGGACCTACAATGAGCAGTTCTTC
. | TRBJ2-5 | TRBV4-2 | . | CASSQEGVGETQYF | TGTGCCAGCAGCCAAGAGGGAGTTGGAGAGACCCAGTACTTC
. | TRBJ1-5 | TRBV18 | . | CASSPTDQPQHF | TGTGCCAGCTCACCAACAGATCAGCCCCAGCATTTT
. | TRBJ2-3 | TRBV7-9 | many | CASSPLWETDTQYF | TGTGCCAGCAGCCCTCTATGGGAAACAGATACGCAGTATTTT
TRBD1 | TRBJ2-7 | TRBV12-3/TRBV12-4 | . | CASSLTTGQGYEQYF | TGTGCCAGCAGTCTCACAACGGGACAGGGCTACGAGCAGTACTTC
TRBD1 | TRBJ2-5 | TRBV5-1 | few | CASSTWDRGETQYF | TGCGCCAGCAGCACTTGGGACAGGGGAGAGACCCAGTACTTC
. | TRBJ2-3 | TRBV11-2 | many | CASREGGDTQYF | TGTGCCAGCAGGGAGGGTGGGGATACGCAGTATTTT
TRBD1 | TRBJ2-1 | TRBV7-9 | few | CASSLEPRQGPYNEQFF | TGTGCCAGCAGCTTAGAGCCCCGACAGGGCCCCTACAATGAGCAGTTCTTC
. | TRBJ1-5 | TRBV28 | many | CASSFGPRRDQPQHF | TGTGCCAGCAGTTTCGGACCCCGGCGGGATCAGCCCCAGCATTTT
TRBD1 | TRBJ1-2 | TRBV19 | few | CASSMKGQGARGYTF | TGTGCCAGTAGTATGAAAGGACAGGGGGCGCGTGGCTACACCTTC
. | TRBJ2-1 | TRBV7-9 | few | CASSRDHNEQFF | TGTGCCAGCAGTCGGGACCACAATGAGCAGTTCTTC
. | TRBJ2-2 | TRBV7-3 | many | CASSRWDTGELFF | TGTGCCAGCAGCAGATGGGACACCGGGGAGCTGTTTTTT
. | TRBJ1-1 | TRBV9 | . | CASSPRKGGVNTEAFF | TGTGCCAGCAGCCCCCGGAAGGGGGGAGTGAACACTGAAGCTTTCTTT
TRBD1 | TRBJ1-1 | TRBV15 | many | CATSKDRDYEAFF | TGTGCCACCAGCAAAGACAGGGACTATGAAGCTTTCTTT
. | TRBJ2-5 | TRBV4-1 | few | CASSQDSPRGETQYF | TGCGCCAGCAGCCAAGATAGTCCAAGGGGAGAGACCCAGTACTTC
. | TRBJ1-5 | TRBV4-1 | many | CASSPHMTSNQPQHF | TGCGCCAGCAGCCCACATATGACGAGCAATCAGCCCCAGCATTTT
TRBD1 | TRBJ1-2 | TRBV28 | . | CASTMTGEGNYGYTF | TGTGCCAGCACCATGACAGGGGAAGGAAACTATGGCTACACCTTC
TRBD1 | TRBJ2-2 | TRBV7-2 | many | CASSFRSPLWDRANTGELFF | TGTGCCAGCAGCTTCCGAAGTCCTCTCTGGGACAGAGCGAACACCGGGGAGCTGTTTTTT
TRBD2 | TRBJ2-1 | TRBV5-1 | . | CASSLSGGGYSNEQFF | TGCGCCAGCAGCTTGTCTGGGGGGGGTTACAGCAATGAGCAGTTCTTC
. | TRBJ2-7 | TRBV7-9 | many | CASSLVSKNEQYF | TGTGCCAGCAGCTTGGTGTCAAAGAACGAGCAGTACTTC
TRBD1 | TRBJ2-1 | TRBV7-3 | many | CASSRDRGDEQFF | TGTGCCAGCAGCCGAGACAGGGGGGATGAGCAGTTCTTC
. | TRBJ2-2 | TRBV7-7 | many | CASSPRRSGELFF | TGTGCTAGCAGCCCCAGGAGGTCCGGGGAGCTGTTTTTT
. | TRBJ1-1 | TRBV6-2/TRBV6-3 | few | CASSYSFIGVATEAFF | TGTGCCAGCAGTTACTCCTTCATAGGGGTTGCAACTGAAGCTTTCTTT